The source of this TCR beta chain is a study of blood T cell repertoires in COVID-19. Study at large: Some COVID-19 samples were acute and others convalescent; all came from the United States, Italy and Spain. T cells, B-cell-depleted T cells, or PBMCs supplied cDNA or gDNA.

This CDR3 is 15 amino acids long. V lost 5 bases, J lost 9 bases, and 17 bases lay in between. CDR1 SGHTA and CDR2 FQGNSA come from the germline V gene. How the authors handled the data: Reference gene primers were amplified, and this amplification served to estimate nucleated cell counts. Assay used: immunoSEQ multiplex PCR; TCRdb lists only in-frame clones, some missing. V, J and clone size are taken as reported in that table, and D and trimming were inferred from the DNA itself. This sample has 200,000 to 250,000 clones, with roughly 88% found just once. The receptor was isolated from a man between 18 and 35 years old with active or convalescent COVID-19. The genes are TRBV7-2 and TRBJ1-6, with D possibly being TRBD1 (5 bases). The specimen was peripheral blood. This CDR3 is CASSVPRVSASPLHF. The CDR3 DNA reads as TGTGCCAGCAGCGTCCCCAGGGTGTCCGCTTCACCCCTCCACTTT.